One and the same sample provided the 12 T cell receptor beta chains below, sequenced in a study of patients and donors after allogeneic stem cell transplantation. TCRdb analysed the RT-PCR reads with MiXCR anew, one entry per CDR3 protein. The profile shows around 150,000 distinct CDR3 sequences, around 30% of them singletons. Sequencing was done on a sample of blood, either unsorted or a sorted T cell fraction (not recorded which). The receptors stem from a human donor who was either an allogeneic HSCT recipient or a stem cell or donor lymphocyte infusion donor (not recorded which). It is not recorded whose cells these are; they may come from a transplant donor.

This clonotype was counted ten times or more. One end of the junction does not line up with germline, which may come from a read error. As DNA, the CDR3 is TGTGCCAGCAGCGTAGCGAGACAGGGGAGGAACTATAATTCACCCCTCCACTTT. This sequence encodes CASSVARQGRNYNSPLHF. The chain combines TRBV7-2 with TRBJ1-6; the match to TRBD1 covers 8 bases. The length of the CDR3 is 18 residues. Germline CDR1 is SGHTA and CDR2 is FQGNSA.

V is TRBV24-1 and J is TRBJ2-1; D may be TRBD2 (6 bases). Germline V CDR1 and CDR2: KGHDR, SFDVKD. The CDR3 has 14 residues. Trimming left V 2 bases short and J 4 bases short, with 8 bases between. CDR3 protein: CATSDSGDYNEQFF. DNA for the CDR3: TGTGCCACCAGTGATTCGGGAGATTACAATGAGCAGTTCTTC.

The V gene is TRBV30, the J gene TRBJ2-2; D ambiguous. The CDR3 is made up of 13 amino acids. From germline, CDR1 is GTSNPN and CDR2 SVGIG (reference sequence). The ends were cut back, 8 bases at V and 0 bases at J, with 10 bases in the middle. This chain's CDR3 is CALGGANTGELFF. The CDR3 DNA reads TGTGCCCTGGGTGGAGCGAACACCGGGGAGCTGTTTTTT.

V gene TRBV18 combines with J gene TRBJ2-7; D ambiguous. This CDR3 contains 12 residues. Germline values: CDR1 KGHSH, CDR2 LQKENI. Trimming cost V 2 bases and J 2 bases, with 4 bases left between them. The CDR3 sequence: CASSPDAYEQYF. CDR3 DNA sequence: TGTGCCAGCTCACCAGATGCCTACGAGCAGTACTTC.

The V call is TRBV20-1, the J call TRBJ2-1, with unresolved D. Trimming cost V 0 bases and J 3 bases, with 9 bases left between them. The CDR3 consists of 14 residues. Germline assignment: CDR1 DFQATT and CDR2 SNEGSKA (reference sequence). CDR3 in amino acids: CSARDRASYNEQFF. The CDR3 DNA reads TGCAGTGCTAGAGATAGGGCTAGCTACAATGAGCAGTTCTTC.

The chain employs TRBV5-1 and TRBJ2-7; possibly TRBD2 for D (6 bases). The CDR3 sequence is 12 residues long. Trimming pared 1 base from V and 9 bases from J, leaving 11 bases between. Germline CDR1 is SGHRS and CDR2 is YFSETQ. The CDR3 DNA reads TGCGCCAGCAGCTTGACGCGGGACTTGCAGTACTTC. It translates to CASSLTRDLQYF.

This clonotype was detected a few times. The chain employs TRBV7-2 and TRBJ1-5, with D possibly matching TRBD1 (5 bases). From germline, CDR1 is SGHTA and CDR2 FQGNSA. The length of the CDR3 is 15 residues. Trimming stripped 0 bases from V and 1 base from J, with 7 bases between. The CDR3 nucleotides read TGTGCCAGCAGCTTAGCGCGGGGGAGCAATCAGCCCCAGCATTTT. It specifies CASSLARGSNQPQHF.

The rearrangement uses TRBV10-1 and TRBJ2-1; D gene unclear. V was pared by 0 bases and J by 0 bases, with 9 bases between. Germline lookup yields CDR1 WNHNN and CDR2 SYGVQD (reference sequence). The CDR3 is made up of 16 amino acids. DNA of the CDR3: TGCGCCAGCAGTGAGTCGTGGCAGAGCTCCTACAATGAGCAGTTCTTC. Amino acids: CASSESWQSSYNEQFF.

This clonotype appeared a single time. The chain links TRBV24-1 to TRBJ2-7; no reliable D call. Trimming cost V 9 bases and J 7 bases, with 6 bases left between them. The CDR3 has 9 amino acids. Germline CDR1 reads KGHDR; CDR2 reads SFDVKD. DNA of the CDR3: TGTGCCACCGGCGGTGAGCAGTACTTC. This translates into CATGGEQYF.

This clonotype was detected a few times. V gene TRBV12-3 or TRBV12-4 combines with J gene TRBJ2-1; the D gene is possibly TRBD1 (6 bases). The CDR3 contains 15 residues. Trimming left V 2 bases short and J 4 bases short, with 12 bases between. The CDR3 coding sequence is TGTGCCAGCAGTTTAAGTGGGACACCTTACAATGAGCAGTTCTTC. Translated, it gives CASSLSGTPYNEQFF.

This clonotype was detected a few times. This chain joins TRBV5-1 and TRBJ2-4; 7 nucleotides align to TRBD1. Trimming at V came to 4 bases and at J to 7 bases, leaving 14 bases not matched to a gene. Germline assignment: CDR1 SGHRS and CDR2 YFSETQ. This CDR3 spans 16 amino acids. CDR3 region: CASSRQGGPGENIQYF. Written as DNA, the CDR3 is TGCGCCAGCAGCCGACAGGGTGGGCCAGGTGAGAACATTCAGTACTTC.

V and J are TRBV7-9 and TRBJ1-4; D is perhaps TRBD1 (5 bases). CDR1 and CDR2 (germline): SEHNR, FQNEAQ (reference sequence). The length of the CDR3 is 12 residues. V lost 10 bases and J 4 bases, leaving 10 bases between the germline ends. The CDR3 DNA follows: TGTGCCATCCGGACATTTAATGAAAAACTGTTTTTT. Its translation: CAIRTFNEKLFF.